This T cell receptor beta chain was sequenced during a study of T cells in Graves' hyperthyroidism and ophthalmopathy. Germline CDR1 and CDR2: PRHDT and FYEKMQ (reference sequence). The CDR3 extends over 14 amino acids. Trimming took off 7 bases at V and 6 bases at J, with 16 bases between the two ends. RNA transcripts served as the template for amplifying TCR beta CDR3 regions. The TCR CDR3 first-round RT-PCR relied on the HTBI primer set. One entry per CDR3 protein, called by TCRdb with MiXCR from the multiplex PCR reads. The sample includes under 350,000 distinct CDR3 sequences, around a sixth seen only once; the top ten take 45% to 50%. Of note for this clonotype: Its matching antigen is unknown.

No ophthalmopathy progression within 18 months constituted stable Graves' hyperthyroidism. Exclusion of patients followed from uncontrolled infection, other autoimmune disease, pregnancy or lactation. Study-wide results and caveats: A model of 13 V-J features distinguished ophthalmopathy from stable hyperthyroidism.

Material: blood. The V and J genes are TRBV13 and TRBJ2-1, with a tentative D call TRBD1 (6 bases). The origin of this receptor is a woman between 45 and 60 years old with Graves' hyperthyroidism. In DNA form, the CDR3 reads TGTGCCAGCACCCAAAGGGGGAGCGGCAATGAGCAGTTCTTC. It yields the protein CASTQRGSGNEQFF.